This T cell receptor beta chain was identified during a study of blood T cells in healthy people across ages. This CDR3 has 14 residues. Germline lookup yields CDR1 MNHNY and CDR2 SVGAGI (reference sequence). The V gene lost 5 bases and the J gene lost 6 bases, with 14 bases spanning the gap. The sample providers were healthy Caucasian people from Russia, aged roughly 6 to 100. Together with a sample-barcoded 5' primer, a J-beta primer mix was included in a second PCR lasting about 6 to 11 cycles. Each cDNA molecule was tagged by a template-switch adaptor that had 12 random nucleotides. One entry per CDR3 protein results from TCRdb running MiXCR on the 5' RACE reads. The sample comprises some 550,000 distinct CDR3 sequences, 40% to 55% of which are singletons, and around 23% rests with the top ten. This clonotype was seen at least ten times.

The sequence was collected from a man older than 75 in good health. Sequencing used blood. The chain combines TRBV6-6 with TRBJ2-1; weak D call: TRBD2 (5 bases). CDR3 in amino acids: CASSPALARNEQFF. CDR3 bases: TGTGCCAGCAGTCCTGCCCTAGCCCGCAATGAGCAGTTCTTC.